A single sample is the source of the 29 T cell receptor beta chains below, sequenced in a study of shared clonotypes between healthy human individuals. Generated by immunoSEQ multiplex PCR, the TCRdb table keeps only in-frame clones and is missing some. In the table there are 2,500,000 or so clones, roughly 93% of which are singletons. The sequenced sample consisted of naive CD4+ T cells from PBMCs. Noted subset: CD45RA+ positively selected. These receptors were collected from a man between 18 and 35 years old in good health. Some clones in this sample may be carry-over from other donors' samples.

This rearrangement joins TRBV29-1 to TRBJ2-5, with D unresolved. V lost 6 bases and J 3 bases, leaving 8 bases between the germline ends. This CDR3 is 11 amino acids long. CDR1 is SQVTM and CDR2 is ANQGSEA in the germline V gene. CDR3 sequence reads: CSVGPKETQYF. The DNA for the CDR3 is TGCAGCGTAGGGCCTAAAGAGACCCAGTACTTC.

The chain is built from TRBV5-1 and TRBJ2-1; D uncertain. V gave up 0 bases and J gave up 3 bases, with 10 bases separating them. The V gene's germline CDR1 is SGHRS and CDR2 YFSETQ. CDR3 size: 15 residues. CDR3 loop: CASSLGPVDYNEQFF. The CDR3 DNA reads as TGCGCCAGCAGCTTGGGTCCGGTGGACTACAATGAGCAGTTCTTC.

For the CDR3, the DNA is TGCGCCAGCAGTGAGTCGAACGGCAGGCTTGTGTTCTTC. Residues: CASSESNGRLVFF. The rearrangement joins TRBV10-2 to TRBJ2-1; D remains unclear. With 0 bases removed from V and 15 bases from J, the gap between germline ends came to 15 bases. The V gene's germline CDR1 is WSHSY and CDR2 SAAADI. CDR3 length: 13 residues.

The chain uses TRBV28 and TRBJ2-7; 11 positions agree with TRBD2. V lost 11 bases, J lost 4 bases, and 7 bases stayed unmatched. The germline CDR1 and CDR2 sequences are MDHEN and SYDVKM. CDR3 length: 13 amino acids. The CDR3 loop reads CAAWTSGSYEQYF. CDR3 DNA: TGTGCCGCCTGGACTAGCGGGTCTTACGAGCAGTACTTC.

The CDR3 DNA follows: TGTGCCAGCAGCGGCGGACCTAACCGTGAAAACATTCAGTACTTC. Its translation is CASSGGPNRENIQYF. This rearrangement joins TRBV5-5 to TRBJ2-4; D remains unclear. CDR1 and CDR2 (germline): SGHKS, YYEKEE (reference sequence). The CDR3 is made up of 15 amino acids. The V end lost 4 bases, the J end lost 5 bases, and 16 bases lay between the germline ends.

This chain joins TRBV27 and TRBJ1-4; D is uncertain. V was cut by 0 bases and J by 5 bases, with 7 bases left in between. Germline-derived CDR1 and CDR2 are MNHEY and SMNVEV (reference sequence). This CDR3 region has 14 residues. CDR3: CASSLSGMNEKLFF. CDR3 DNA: TGTGCCAGCAGTTTATCAGGGATGAATGAAAAACTGTTTTTT.

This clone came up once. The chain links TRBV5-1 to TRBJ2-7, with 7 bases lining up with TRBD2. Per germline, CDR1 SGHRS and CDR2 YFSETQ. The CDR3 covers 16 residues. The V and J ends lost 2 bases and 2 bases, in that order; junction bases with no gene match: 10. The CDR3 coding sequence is TGCGCCAGCAGCTTAGGACGACTCCGGGAGGCCTACGAGCAGTACTTC. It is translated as CASSLGRLREAYEQYF.

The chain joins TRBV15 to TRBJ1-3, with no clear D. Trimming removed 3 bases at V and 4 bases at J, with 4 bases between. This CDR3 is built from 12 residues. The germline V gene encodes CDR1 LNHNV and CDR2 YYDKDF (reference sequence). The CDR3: CATSSWGNTIYF. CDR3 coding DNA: TGTGCCACCAGCAGTTGGGGAAACACCATATATTTT.

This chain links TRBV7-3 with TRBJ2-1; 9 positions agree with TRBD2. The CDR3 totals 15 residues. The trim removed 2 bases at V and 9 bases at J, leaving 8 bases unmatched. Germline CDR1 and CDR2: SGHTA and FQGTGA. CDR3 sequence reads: CASSLFAGGPGEQFF. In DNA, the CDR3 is TGTGCCAGCAGCTTATTTGCGGGAGGGCCTGGTGAGCAGTTCTTC.

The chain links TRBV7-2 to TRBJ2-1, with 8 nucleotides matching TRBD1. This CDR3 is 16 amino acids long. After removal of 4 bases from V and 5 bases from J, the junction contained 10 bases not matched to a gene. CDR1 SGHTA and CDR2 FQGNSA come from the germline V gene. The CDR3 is CASSSYYRGRNNEQFF. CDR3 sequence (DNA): TGTGCCAGCAGCTCATATTACAGGGGGAGAAACAATGAGCAGTTCTTC.

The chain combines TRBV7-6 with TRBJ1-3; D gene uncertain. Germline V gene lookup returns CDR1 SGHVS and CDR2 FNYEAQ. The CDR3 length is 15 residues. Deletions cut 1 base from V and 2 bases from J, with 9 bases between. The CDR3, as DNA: TGTGCCAGCAGCTTAGTCAAAGACCCTGGAAACACCATATATTTT. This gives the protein CASSLVKDPGNTIYF.

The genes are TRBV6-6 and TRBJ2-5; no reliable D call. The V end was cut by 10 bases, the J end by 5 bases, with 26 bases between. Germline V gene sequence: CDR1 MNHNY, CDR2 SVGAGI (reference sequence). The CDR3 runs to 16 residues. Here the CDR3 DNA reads TGTGCCACCGAAAGCAGCACAGTGCCGGGTCAGGAGACCCAGTACTTC. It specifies CATESSTVPGQETQYF.

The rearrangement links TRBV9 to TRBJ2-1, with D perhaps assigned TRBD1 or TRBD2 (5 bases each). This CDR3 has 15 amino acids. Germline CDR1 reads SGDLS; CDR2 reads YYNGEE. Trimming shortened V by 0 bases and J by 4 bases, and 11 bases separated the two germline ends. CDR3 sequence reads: CASSVGGSRYNEQFF. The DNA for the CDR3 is TGTGCCAGCAGCGTAGGGGGGAGTCGTTACAATGAGCAGTTCTTC.

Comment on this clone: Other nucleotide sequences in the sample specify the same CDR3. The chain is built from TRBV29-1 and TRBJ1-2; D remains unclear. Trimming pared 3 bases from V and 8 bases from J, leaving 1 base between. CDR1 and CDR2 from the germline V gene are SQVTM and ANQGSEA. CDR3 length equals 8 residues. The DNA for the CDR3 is TGCAGCGTTGACGGCTACACCTTC. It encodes CSVDGYTF.

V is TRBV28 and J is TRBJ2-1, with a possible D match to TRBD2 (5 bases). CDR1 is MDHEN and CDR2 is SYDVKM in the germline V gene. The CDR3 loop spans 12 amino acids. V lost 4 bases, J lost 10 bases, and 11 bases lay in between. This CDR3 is CASSYGVSEQFF. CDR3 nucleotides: TGTGCCAGCAGTTACGGGGTGAGCGAGCAGTTCTTC.

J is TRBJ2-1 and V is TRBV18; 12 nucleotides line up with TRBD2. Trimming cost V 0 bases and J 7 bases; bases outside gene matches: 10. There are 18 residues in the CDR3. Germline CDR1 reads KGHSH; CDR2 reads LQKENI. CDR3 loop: CASSPPATSGRWGNEQFF. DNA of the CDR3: TGTGCCAGCTCACCACCGGCAACTAGCGGGAGGTGGGGGAATGAGCAGTTCTTC.

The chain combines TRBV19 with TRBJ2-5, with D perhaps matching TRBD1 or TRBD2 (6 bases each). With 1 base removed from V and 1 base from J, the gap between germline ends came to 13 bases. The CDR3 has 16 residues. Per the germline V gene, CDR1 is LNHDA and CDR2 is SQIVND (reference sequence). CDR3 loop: CASSIGGPAGQETQYF. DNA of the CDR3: TGTGCCAGTAGTATAGGGGGGCCAGCGGGCCAAGAGACCCAGTACTTC.

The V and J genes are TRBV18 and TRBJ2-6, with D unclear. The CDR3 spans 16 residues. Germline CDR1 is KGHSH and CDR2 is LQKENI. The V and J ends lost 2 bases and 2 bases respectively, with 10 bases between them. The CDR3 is CASSPNSQPGANVLTF. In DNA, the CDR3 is TGTGCCAGCTCACCAAACAGTCAGCCTGGGGCCAACGTCCTGACTTTC.

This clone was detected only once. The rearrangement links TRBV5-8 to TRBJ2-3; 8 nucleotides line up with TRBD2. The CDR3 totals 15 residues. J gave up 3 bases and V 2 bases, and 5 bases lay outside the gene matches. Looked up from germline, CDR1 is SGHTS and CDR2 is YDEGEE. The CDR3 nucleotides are TGTGCCAGCAGCTTAGCGGGAGAGGGGACAGATACGCAGTATTTT. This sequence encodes CASSLAGEGTDTQYF.

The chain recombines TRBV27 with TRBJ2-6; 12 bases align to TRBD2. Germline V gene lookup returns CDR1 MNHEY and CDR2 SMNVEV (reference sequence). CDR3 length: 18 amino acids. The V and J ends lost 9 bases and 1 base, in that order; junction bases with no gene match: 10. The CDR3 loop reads CARTWTSGTKSGANVLTF. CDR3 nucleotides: TGTGCCAGGACTTGGACTAGCGGGACGAAATCTGGGGCCAACGTCCTGACTTTC.

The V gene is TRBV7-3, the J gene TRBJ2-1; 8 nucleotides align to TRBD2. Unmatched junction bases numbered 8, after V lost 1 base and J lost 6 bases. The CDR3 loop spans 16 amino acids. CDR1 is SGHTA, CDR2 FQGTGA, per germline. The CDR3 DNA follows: TGTGCCAGCAGCTTAATCCCAGCGGGAGCGATCAATGAGCAGTTCTTC. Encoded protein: CASSLIPAGAINEQFF.

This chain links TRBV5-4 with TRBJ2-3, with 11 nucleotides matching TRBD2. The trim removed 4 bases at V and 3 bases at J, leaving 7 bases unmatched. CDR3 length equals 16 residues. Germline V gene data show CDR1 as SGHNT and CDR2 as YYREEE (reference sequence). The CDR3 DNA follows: TGTGCCAGCAGCCGAAGACTAGCGGGACAAACAGATACGCAGTATTTT. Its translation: CASSRRLAGQTDTQYF. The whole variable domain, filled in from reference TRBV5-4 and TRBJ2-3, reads ETGVTQSPTHLIKTRGQQVTLRCSSQSGHNTVSWYQQALGQGPQFIFQYYREEENGRGNFPPRFSGLQFPNYSSELNVNALELDDSALYLCASSRRLAGQTDTQYFGPGTRLTVL.

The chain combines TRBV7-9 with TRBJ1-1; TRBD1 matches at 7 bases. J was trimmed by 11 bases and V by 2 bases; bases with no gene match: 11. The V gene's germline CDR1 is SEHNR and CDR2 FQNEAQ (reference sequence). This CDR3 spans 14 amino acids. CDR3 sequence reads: CASSLMTGSVDAFF. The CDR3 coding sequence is TGTGCCAGCAGCTTAATGACAGGGTCGGTTGACGCTTTCTTT.

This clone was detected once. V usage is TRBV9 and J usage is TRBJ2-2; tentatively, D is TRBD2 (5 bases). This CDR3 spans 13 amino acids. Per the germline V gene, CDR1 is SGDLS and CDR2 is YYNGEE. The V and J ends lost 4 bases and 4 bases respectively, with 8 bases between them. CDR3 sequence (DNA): TGTGCCAGCAGCCCGGGGATCACCGGGGAGCTGTTTTTT. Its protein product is CASSPGITGELFF.

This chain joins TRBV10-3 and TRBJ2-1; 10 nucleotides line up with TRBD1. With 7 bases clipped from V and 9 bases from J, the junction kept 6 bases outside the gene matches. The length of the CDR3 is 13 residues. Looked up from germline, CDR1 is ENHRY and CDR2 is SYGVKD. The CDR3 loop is CAINPGQGIEQFF. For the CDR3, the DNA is TGTGCCATCAATCCGGGACAGGGGATTGAGCAGTTCTTC.

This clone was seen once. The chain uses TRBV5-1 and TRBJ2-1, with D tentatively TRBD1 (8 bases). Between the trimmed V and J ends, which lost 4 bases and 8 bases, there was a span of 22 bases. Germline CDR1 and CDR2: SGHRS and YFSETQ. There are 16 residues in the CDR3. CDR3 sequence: CASSIITGGVGDEQFF. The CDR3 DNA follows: TGCGCCAGCAGCATAATAACAGGGGGGGTAGGCGATGAGCAGTTCTTC.

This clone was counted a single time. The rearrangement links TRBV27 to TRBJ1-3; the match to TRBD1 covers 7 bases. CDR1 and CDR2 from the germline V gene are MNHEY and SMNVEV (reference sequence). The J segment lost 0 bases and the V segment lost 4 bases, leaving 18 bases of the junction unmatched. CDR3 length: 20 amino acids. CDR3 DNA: TGTGCCAGCAGTTCCCTTATTACCAGGGACAGCAGCAACTCTGGAAACACCATATATTTT. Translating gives CASSSLITRDSSNSGNTIYF.

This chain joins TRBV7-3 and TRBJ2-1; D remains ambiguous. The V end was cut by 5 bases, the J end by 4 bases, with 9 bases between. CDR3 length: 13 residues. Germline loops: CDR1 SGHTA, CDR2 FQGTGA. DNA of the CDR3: TGTGCCAGCAGCGCCGGTAGTTACAATGAGCAGTTCTTC. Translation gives CASSAGSYNEQFF.

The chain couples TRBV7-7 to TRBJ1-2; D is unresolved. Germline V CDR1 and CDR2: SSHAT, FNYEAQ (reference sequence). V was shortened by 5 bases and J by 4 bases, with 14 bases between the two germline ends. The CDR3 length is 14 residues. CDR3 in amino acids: CASSQIRGSYGYTF. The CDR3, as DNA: TGTGCCAGCAGCCAGATCCGAGGATCCTATGGCTACACCTTC.